Sequencing of this T cell receptor (beta chain) was carried out in a study of naive and memory T cell subsets. Study-wide results and caveats: From naive to CM, EM and EMRA, diversity decreased and Gini increased. TCR abundance followed a power law differing between naive and memory subsets.

After the first PCR, alpha and beta chain libraries were processed separately. The V gene lost 1 base and the J gene lost 1 base, with 13 bases spanning the gap. The CDR3 has 16 amino acids. Germline V lookup: CDR1 LGHDT, CDR2 YNNKEL (reference sequence). Remarks on this clonotype: Its antigen is undetermined.

An equimolar mix of two oligonucleotides served as the beta constant-region primer for TRBC1 and TRBC2. Ligated cDNA was amplified by four rounds of PCR with nested alpha and beta constant-region primers and SP2. TCRdb ran MiXCR on the UMI-ligation and nested PCR reads and lists one entry per CDR3 protein. The table shows 120,000 or so distinct CDR3 sequences, with 35% to 45% occurring only once. The sample comprised central memory CD4+ T cells from blood. The rearrangement links TRBV3-1 to TRBJ1-2; maybe TRBD1 (5 bases). This receptor was taken from a human donor in good health. The CDR3 protein is CASSQGRQGYNYGYTF. The CDR3 region has the DNA TGTGCCAGCAGCCAAGGCCGGCAGGGCTATAACTATGGCTACACCTTC.